These 20 T cell receptor beta chains were sequenced from one sample in a study of Graves' ophthalmopathy and Graves' hyperthyroidism. Transcripts of RNA were the source for amplifying TCR beta CDR3 regions. A first-round RT-PCR used HTBI primers, followed by a second-round multiplex PCR. TCRdb independently ran MiXCR on the multiplex PCR reads; one entry per CDR3 protein. The sample yields more than 550,000 distinct CDR3 sequences, about 38% seen once. The sequencing sample was made of peripheral blood. The receptors come from an adult man with Graves' ophthalmopathy.

For this clonotype: Lacking the conserved final phenylalanine or tryptophan, this CDR3 likely reflects a read error. The V call is TRBV7-3, the J call TRBJ1-1; D gene uncertain. CDR1 and CDR2 (germline): SGHTA, FQGTGA. This CDR3 spans 10 amino acids. V shed 7 bases and J shed 6 bases, with 6 bases lying between them. CDR3 DNA sequence: TGTGCCAGCATAGGCCCTGAAGCTTTCTCT. Its translation: CASIGPEAFS.

Only one count was recorded for this clonotype. This sequence joins TRBV7-3 and TRBJ1-1; the D gene is possibly TRBD1 (5 bases). CDR3 length: 15 residues. V gave up 6 bases and J gave up 5 bases, with 19 bases separating them. Per the germline V gene, CDR1 is SGHTA and CDR2 is FQGTGA. In DNA form, the CDR3 reads TGTGCCAGCAGACCCGGGGGGATAGGGTGGACTGAAGCTTTCTTT. It yields the protein CASRPGGIGWTEAFF.

This clonotype was detected only a few times. The J gene is TRBJ1-2, the V gene TRBV12-3 or TRBV12-4; D is ambiguous. The V gene lost 5 bases and the J gene lost 4 bases, with 23 bases spanning the gap. The CDR3 is made up of 17 amino acids. The chain's CDR3 is CASSDFPSISTSYGYTF. The DNA of the CDR3 is TGTGCCAGCAGTGATTTCCCCTCCATTTCAACCAGCTATGGCTACACCTTC.

The table lists this clonotype with many counts. The rearrangement links TRBV9 to TRBJ2-7; 10 positions agree with TRBD1. Trimming at V came to 5 bases and at J to 3 bases, leaving 5 bases not matched to a gene. Germline V gene data show CDR1 as SGDLS and CDR2 as YYNGEE. The CDR3 is 14 amino acids. CDR3 in DNA: TGTGCCAGCAGTAAAGGACAGGGGGACTACGAGCAGTACTTC. Its protein product is CASSKGQGDYEQYF. Supplemented by reference TRBV9 and TRBJ2-7, the full variable domain reads DSGVTQTPKHLITATGQRVTLRCSPRSGDLSVYWYQQSLDQGLQFLIQYYNGEERAKGNILERFSAQQFPDLHSELNLSSLELGDSALYFCASSKGQGDYEQYFGPGTRLTVT.

The gene calls are TRBV24-1 and TRBJ1-2; 7 bases line up with TRBD1. The CDR3 contains 11 residues. Germline V gene sequence: CDR1 KGHDR, CDR2 SFDVKD. The CDR3 nucleotides read TGTGCACCTGACAGGGTTGGAGGCTACACCTTC. Translating it yields CAPDRVGGYTF.

The chain has TRBV14 and TRBJ2-7, with TRBD1 as a possible D gene (6 bases). Germline V gives CDR1 SGHDN, CDR2 FVKESK. V was trimmed by 8 bases and J by 3 bases, leaving 14 bases between them. This CDR3 has 13 amino acids. The CDR3: CASSLWTDYEQYF. CDR3 DNA: TGTGCCAGCTCACTATGGACAGACTACGAGCAGTACTTC.

The chain combines TRBV19 with TRBJ2-7; 11 bases map to TRBD1. The germline CDR1 and CDR2 sequences are LNHDA and SQIVND (reference sequence). Germline trimming cut 9 bases from V and 4 bases from J; bases unmatched to any gene: 11. CDR3 size: 15 residues. The CDR3 coding sequence is TGTGCCAGCAGCGTCGGACAGGGGGCGCATTACGAGCAGTACTTC. Translated, it gives CASSVGQGAHYEQYF. The variable domain in full, with the rest retrieved from reference TRBV19 and TRBJ2-7, is DGGITQSPKYLFRKEGQNVTLSCEQNLNHDAMYWYRQDPGQGLRLIYYSQIVNDFQKGDIAEGYSVSREKKESFPLTVTSAQKNPTAFYLCASSVGQGAHYEQYFGPGTRLTVT.

For this clonotype: A read error may be the cause here, since a much bigger clone is one base away. The genes are TRBV6-5 and TRBJ1-2; D is unclear. This CDR3 comprises 14 residues. The germline V gene encodes CDR1 MNHEY and CDR2 SVGAGI. The CDR3 loop reads CASSENDGPSGCTF. In DNA, the CDR3 is TGTGCCAGCAGTGAAAATGACGGACCGAGTGGCTGCACCTTC.

On this clonotype itself: A read error is possible here, since a much larger clone lies one base away. This sequence joins TRBV15 and TRBJ2-7; D may be TRBD2 (5 bases). The CDR3 totals 15 residues. The germline CDR1 and CDR2 sequences are LNHNV and YYDKDF (reference sequence). The CDR3 sequence: CASSRDRRAGYEQYF. In DNA, the CDR3 is TGTGCCTCCAGCAGAGATCGGCGGGCGGGCTACGAGCAGTACTTC.

The table lists this clonotype with many counts. An end of the junction differs from the germline gene, which may be a read error. This sequence joins TRBV7-8 and TRBJ1-5; D unclear. Germline V gene data show CDR1 as SGHVS and CDR2 as FQNEAQ. CDR3 length: 13 amino acids. The CDR3 spells CASRLNSDQPQHF. The CDR3 DNA reads as TGTGCCAGCAGGCTCAATAGCGATCAGCCCCAGCATTTT.

V gene TRBV19 combines with J gene TRBJ2-4, with 7 bases fitting TRBD1. This CDR3 has 15 residues. Trimming took 6 bases from V and 1 from J; bases not matched to a gene: 6. The germline CDR1 and CDR2 sequences are LNHDA and SQIVND (reference sequence). In nucleotides, the CDR3 is TGTGCCAGTAGCCCGCAGGGGGTTGCCAAAAACATTCAGTACTTC. Amino acid sequence: CASSPQGVAKNIQYF.

This clonotype appeared many times. V is TRBV20-1 and J is TRBJ1-3; possibly TRBD1 for D (5 bases). Trimming shortened V by 6 bases and J by 0 bases, and 12 bases separated the two germline ends. The germline CDR1 and CDR2 sequences are DFQATT and SNEGSKA (reference sequence). This CDR3 contains 14 residues. The CDR3 loop is CSAPEQGSGNTIYF. CDR3 bases: TGCAGTGCCCCGGAGCAGGGCTCTGGAAACACCATATATTTT.

This clonotype was observed many times. The rearrangement joins TRBV2 to TRBJ1-2; no reliable D call. The CDR3 runs to 16 residues. Germline V gene data show CDR1 as SNHLY and CDR2 as FYNNEI. The V end lost 2 bases, the J end lost 8 bases, and 21 bases lay between the germline ends. The CDR3 sequence: CASSEYRFGETGGYTF. The DNA for the CDR3 is TGTGCCAGCAGTGAATACCGGTTCGGGGAAACTGGGGGCTACACCTTC.

The chain links TRBV5-4 to TRBJ2-7; D remains ambiguous. The germline V gene encodes CDR1 SGHNT and CDR2 YYREEE (reference sequence). The CDR3 is made up of 14 amino acids. V was pared by 4 bases and J by 1 base, with 12 bases between. Here the CDR3 DNA reads TGTGCCAGCAGCGCTGCCGGATTATCCTACGAGCAGTACTTC. Residues: CASSAAGLSYEQYF.

This clonotype occurred a few times. The chain employs TRBV5-6 and TRBJ2-5, with 9 nucleotides matching TRBD2. Looked up from germline, CDR1 is SGHDT and CDR2 is YYEEEE. V dropped 4 bases and J dropped 5; count of bases not matched to a gene: 3. The CDR3 has 13 residues. The CDR3 sequence is CASSIAGAETQYF. The CDR3 DNA reads TGTGCCAGCAGCATAGCGGGGGCGGAGACCCAGTACTTC.

In its sample, this clonotype was seen many times. The gene calls are TRBV10-3 and TRBJ2-5, with 11 bases that match TRBD2. There are 16 residues in the CDR3. Trimming at V came to 0 bases and at J to 3 bases, leaving 3 bases not matched to a gene. The germline CDR1 and CDR2 sequences are ENHRY and SYGVKD. Here the CDR3 reads CAISESPGLAEETQYF. The CDR3 DNA reads TGTGCCATCAGTGAGTCCCCGGGACTAGCGGAAGAGACCCAGTACTTC.

The chain is built from TRBV25-1 and TRBJ2-6; 7 bases match TRBD1. Germline V gene lookup returns CDR1 MGHDK and CDR2 SYGVNS. Trimming at V came to 6 bases and at J to 1 base, leaving 9 bases not matched to a gene. The length of the CDR3 is 17 residues. The CDR3 sequence: CASSSWTGPSGANVLTF. In DNA, the CDR3 is TGTGCCAGCAGCTCCTGGACAGGACCTTCTGGGGCCAACGTCCTGACTTTC.

J is TRBJ2-5 and V is TRBV24-1; D might be TRBD2 (5 bases). The V gene lost 7 bases and the J gene lost 7 bases, with 18 bases spanning the gap. The CDR3 covers 14 residues. CDR1 KGHDR and CDR2 SFDVKD come from the germline V gene. The CDR3: CATSEPGKTGTQYF. CDR3 nucleotides: TGTGCCACCAGCGAGCCGGGAAAGACCGGGACCCAGTACTTC.

The chain recombines TRBV29-1 with TRBJ2-7; TRBD1 or TRBD2 may be the D gene (6 bases each). V lost 4 bases and J lost 2, with 12 bases in between. Germline CDR1 and CDR2: SQVTM and ANQGSEA. The length of the CDR3 is 13 residues. CDR3 DNA: TGCAGCGTTGTGACAGGCGGGACCTACGAGCAGTACTTC. Translated, it gives CSVVTGGTYEQYF.

Concerning this clonotype: A far larger clone is off by one base, so a read error is likely. The chain recombines TRBV7-9 with TRBJ2-2; tentative D call: TRBD2 (7 bases). V was shortened by 5 bases and J by 6 bases, with 10 bases between the two germline ends. This CDR3 comprises 13 residues. The V gene's germline CDR1 is SEHNR and CDR2 FQNEAQ (reference sequence). The CDR3 DNA follows: TGTGCCAGCAGCATAGGGGGGGCCGGGGAGCTGTTTTTT. Its translation is CASSIGGAGELFF.